The entry that follows covers one TCR beta chain sequence. Its specificity is not known. This record comes from a study of shared clonotypes between healthy human individuals. For genomic DNA, unsorted samples relied on about 90 million PBMCs. Genomic DNA (from each subset) was split evenly across several immunoSEQ plates. Repertoires were generated with immunoSEQ multiplex PCR, while TCRdb's copy carries only in-frame clones and drops some. The data show some 530,000 clones, approximately 81% seen once. Germline CDR1 reads MNHEY; CDR2 reads SVGAGI. The CDR3 has 11 amino acids. The V end lost 7 bases, the J end lost 5 bases, and 8 bases lay between the germline ends. General study points: Depth of sequencing was expected to influence donor clonotype sharing.

This TCR was sampled from a woman between 40 and 50 years old in good health. Some clones in this sample may be carry-over from other donors' samples. The specimen sequenced was PBMCs. The chain uses TRBV6-5 and TRBJ1-2; no clear D gene. The CDR3 region has the DNA TGTGCCAGCACCCCAGGTTATGGCTACACCTTC. It specifies CASTPGYGYTF.